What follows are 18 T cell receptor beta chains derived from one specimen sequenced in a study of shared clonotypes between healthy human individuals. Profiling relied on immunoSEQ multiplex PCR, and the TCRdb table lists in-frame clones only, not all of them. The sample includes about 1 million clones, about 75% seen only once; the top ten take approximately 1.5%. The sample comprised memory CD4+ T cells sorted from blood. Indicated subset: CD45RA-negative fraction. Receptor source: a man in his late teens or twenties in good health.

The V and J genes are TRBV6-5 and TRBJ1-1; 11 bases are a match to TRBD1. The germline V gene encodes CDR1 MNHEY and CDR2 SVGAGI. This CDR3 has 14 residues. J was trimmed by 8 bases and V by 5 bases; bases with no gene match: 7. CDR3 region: CASSHRDRGSEAFF. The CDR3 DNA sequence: TGTGCCAGCAGTCACCGGGACAGGGGGTCAGAAGCTTTCTTT.

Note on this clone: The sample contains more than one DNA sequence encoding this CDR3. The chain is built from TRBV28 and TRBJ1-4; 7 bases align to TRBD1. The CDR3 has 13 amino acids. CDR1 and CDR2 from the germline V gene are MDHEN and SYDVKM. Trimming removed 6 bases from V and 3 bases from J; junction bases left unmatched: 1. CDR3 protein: CASSGTANEKLFF. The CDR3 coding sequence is TGTGCCAGCAGCGGGACAGCTAATGAAAAACTGTTTTTT.

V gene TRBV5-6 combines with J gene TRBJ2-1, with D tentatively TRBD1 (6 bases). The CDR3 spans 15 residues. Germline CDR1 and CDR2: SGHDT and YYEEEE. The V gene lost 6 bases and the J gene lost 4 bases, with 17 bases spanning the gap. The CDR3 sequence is CASNPRRGQYNEQFF. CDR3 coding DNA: TGTGCCAGCAACCCGAGAAGGGGACAATACAATGAGCAGTTCTTC. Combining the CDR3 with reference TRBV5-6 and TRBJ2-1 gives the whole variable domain DAGVTQSPTHLIKTRGQQVTLRCSPKSGHDTVSWYQQALGQGPQFIFQYYEEEERQRGNFPDRFSGHQFPNYSSELNVNALLLGDSALYLCASNPRRGQYNEQFFGPGTRLTVL.

This CDR3 reads CASSFQVQNTEAFF. DNA for the CDR3: TGTGCCAGCAGTTTCCAGGTTCAGAACACTGAAGCTTTCTTT. This sequence joins TRBV6-1 and TRBJ1-1, with D unresolved. Germline V gives CDR1 MNHNS, CDR2 SASEGT. V was clipped by 5 bases and J by 1 base, with 11 bases between them. The CDR3 runs 14 residues.

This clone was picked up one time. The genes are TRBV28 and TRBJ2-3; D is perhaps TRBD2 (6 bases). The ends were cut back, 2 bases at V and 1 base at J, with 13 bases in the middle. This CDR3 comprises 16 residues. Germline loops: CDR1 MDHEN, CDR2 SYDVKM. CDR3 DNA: TGTGCCAGCAGTTTACTGGCGGGGCGACGCACAGATACGCAGTATTTT. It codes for CASSLLAGRRTDTQYF.

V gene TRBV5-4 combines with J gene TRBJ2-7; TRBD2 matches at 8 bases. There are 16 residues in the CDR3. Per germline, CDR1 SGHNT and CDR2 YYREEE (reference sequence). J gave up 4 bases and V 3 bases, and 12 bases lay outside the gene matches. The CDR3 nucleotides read TGTGCCAGCAGCTCAACTGGCGGGGGGATTGATTACGAGCAGTACTTC. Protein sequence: CASSSTGGGIDYEQYF.

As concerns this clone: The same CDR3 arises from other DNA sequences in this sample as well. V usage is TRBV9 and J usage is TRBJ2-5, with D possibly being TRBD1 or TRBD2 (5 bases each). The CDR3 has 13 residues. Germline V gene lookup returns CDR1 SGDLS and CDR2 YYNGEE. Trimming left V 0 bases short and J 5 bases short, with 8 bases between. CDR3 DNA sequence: TGTGCCAGCAGCGTAGGGGGGAAGGAGACCCAGTACTTC. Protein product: CASSVGGKETQYF.

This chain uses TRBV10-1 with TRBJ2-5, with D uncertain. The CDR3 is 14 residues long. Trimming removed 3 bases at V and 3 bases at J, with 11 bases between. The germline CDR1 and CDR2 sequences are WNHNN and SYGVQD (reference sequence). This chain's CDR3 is CASSDSGREETQYF. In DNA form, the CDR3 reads TGCGCCAGCAGTGACTCAGGCCGGGAAGAGACCCAGTACTTC.

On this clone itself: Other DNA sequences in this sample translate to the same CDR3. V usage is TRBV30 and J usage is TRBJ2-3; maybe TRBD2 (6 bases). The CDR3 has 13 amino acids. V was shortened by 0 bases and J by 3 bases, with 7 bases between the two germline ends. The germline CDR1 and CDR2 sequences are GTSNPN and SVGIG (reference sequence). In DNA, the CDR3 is TGTGCCTGGAGTGTAGGGAGGACAGATACGCAGTATTTT. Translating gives CAWSVGRTDTQYF.

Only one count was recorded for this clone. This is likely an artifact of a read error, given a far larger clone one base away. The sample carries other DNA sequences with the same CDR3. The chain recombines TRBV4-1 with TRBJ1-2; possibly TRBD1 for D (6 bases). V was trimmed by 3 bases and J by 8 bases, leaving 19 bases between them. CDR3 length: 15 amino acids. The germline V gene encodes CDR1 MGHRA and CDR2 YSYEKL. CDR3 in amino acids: CASSHLQQGFRGYTF. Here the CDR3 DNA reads TGCGCCAGCAGCCATCTTCAGCAGGGGTTTAGAGGCTACACCTTC.

The CDR3 reads CATTDGYGYTF. In DNA, the CDR3 is TGTGCCACAACGGACGGCTATGGCTACACCTTC. This chain links TRBV7-9 with TRBJ1-2; the D is unclear. CDR1 is SEHNR and CDR2 is FQNEAQ in the germline V gene (reference sequence). This CDR3 contains 11 residues. V was clipped by 10 bases and J by 4 bases, with 10 bases between them. The variable domain in full, with the rest retrieved from reference TRBV7-9 and TRBJ1-2, is DTGVSQNPRHKITKRGQNVTFRCDPISEHNRLYWYRQTLGQGPEFLTYFQNEAQLEKSRLLSDRFSAERPKGSFSTLEIQRTEQGDSAMYLCATTDGYGYTFGSGTRLTVV.

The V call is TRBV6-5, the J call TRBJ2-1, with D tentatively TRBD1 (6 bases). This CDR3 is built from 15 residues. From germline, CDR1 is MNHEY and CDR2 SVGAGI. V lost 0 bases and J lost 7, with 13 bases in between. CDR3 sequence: CASSYSWTVTNEQFF. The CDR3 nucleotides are TGTGCCAGCAGTTACTCGTGGACAGTTACGAATGAGCAGTTCTTC.

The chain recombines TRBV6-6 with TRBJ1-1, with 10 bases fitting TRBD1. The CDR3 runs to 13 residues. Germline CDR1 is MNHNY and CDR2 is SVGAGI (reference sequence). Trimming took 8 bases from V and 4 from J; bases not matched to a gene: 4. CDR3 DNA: TGTGCCAGCCGGGGGGACAGGGGCACTGAAGCTTTCTTT. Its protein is CASRGDRGTEAFF.

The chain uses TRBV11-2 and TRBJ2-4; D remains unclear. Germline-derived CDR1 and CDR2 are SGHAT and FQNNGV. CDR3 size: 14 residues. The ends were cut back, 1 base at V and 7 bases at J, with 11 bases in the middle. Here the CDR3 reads CASSLGRQWNIQYF. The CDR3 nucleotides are TGTGCCAGCAGCTTAGGTCGACAATGGAACATTCAGTACTTC.

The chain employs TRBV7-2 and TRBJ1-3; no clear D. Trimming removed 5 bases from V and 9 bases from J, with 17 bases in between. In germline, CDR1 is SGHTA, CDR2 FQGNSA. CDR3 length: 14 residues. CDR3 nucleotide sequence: TGTGCCAGCAGCCGAGTCGGCGGGCCGGCCACCATATATTTT. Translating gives CASSRVGGPATIYF. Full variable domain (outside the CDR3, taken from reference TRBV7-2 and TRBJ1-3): GAGVSQSPSNKVTEKGKDVELRCDPISGHTALYWYRQSLGQGLEFLIYFQGNSAPDKSGLPSDRFSAERTGGSVSTLTIQRTQQEDSAVYLCASSRVGGPATIYFGEGSWLTVV.

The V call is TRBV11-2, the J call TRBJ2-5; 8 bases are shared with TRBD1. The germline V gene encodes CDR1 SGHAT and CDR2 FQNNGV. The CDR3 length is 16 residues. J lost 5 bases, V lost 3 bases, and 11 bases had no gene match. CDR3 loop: CASSFPGGAWKETQYF. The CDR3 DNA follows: TGTGCCAGCAGCTTCCCAGGGGGCGCGTGGAAGGAGACCCAGTACTTC.

The CDR3 bases are TGTGCCAGCAGCGAAGGGACAGGGGTTAGTTCACCCCTCCACTTT. The encoded protein is CASSEGTGVSSPLHF. V gene TRBV7-3 combines with J gene TRBJ1-6; 10 bases are a match to TRBD1. V lost 5 bases to trimming and J lost 9 bases; unmatched junction nucleotides: 7. CDR3 size: 15 residues. Germline V gene lookup returns CDR1 SGHTA and CDR2 FQGTGA. The entire variable domain, with the rest obtained from reference TRBV7-3 and TRBJ1-6, is as follows: GAGVSQTPSNKVTEKGKYVELRCDPISGHTALYWYRQSLGQGPEFLIYFQGTGAADDSGLPNDRFFAVRPEGSVSTLKIQRTERGDSAVYLCASSEGTGVSSPLHFGNGTRLTVT.

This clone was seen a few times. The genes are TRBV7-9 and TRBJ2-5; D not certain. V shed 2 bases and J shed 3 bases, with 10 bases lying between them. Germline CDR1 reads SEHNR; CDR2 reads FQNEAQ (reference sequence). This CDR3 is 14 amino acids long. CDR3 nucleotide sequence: TGTGCCAGCAGCTTAACGGCAGCCGAAGAGACCCAGTACTTC. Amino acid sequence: CASSLTAAEETQYF.